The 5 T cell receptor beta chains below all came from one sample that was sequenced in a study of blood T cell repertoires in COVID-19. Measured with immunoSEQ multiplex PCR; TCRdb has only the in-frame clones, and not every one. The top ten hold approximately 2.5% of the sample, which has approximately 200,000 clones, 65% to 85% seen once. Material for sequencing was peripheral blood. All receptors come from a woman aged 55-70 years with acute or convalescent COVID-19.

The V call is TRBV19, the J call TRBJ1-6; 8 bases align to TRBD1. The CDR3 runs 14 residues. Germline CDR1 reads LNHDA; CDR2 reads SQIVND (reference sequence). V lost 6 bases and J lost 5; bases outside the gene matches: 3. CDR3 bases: TGTGCCAGTAGAAAGGGACAGGATAATTCACCCCTCCACTTT. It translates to CASRKGQDNSPLHF.

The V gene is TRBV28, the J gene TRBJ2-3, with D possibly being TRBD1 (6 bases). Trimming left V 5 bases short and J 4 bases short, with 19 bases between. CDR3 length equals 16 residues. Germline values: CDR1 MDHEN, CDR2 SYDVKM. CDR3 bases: TGTGCCAGCAGTGCCCCCGGGACACTTATTTCAGATACGCAGTATTTT. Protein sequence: CASSAPGTLISDTQYF.

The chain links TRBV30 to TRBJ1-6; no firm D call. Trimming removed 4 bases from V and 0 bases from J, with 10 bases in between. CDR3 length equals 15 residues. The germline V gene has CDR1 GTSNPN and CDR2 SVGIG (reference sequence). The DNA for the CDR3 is TGTGCCTGGAAATTAGTGGTCTCCTATAATTCACCCCTCCACTTT. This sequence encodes CAWKLVVSYNSPLHF.

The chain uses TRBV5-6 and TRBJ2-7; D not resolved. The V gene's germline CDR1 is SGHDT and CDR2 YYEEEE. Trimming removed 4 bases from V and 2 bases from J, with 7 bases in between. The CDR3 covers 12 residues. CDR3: CASSSQAYEQYF. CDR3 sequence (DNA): TGTGCCAGCAGCAGCCAAGCCTACGAGCAGTACTTC. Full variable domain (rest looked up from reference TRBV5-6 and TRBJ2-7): DAGVTQSPTHLIKTRGQQVTLRCSPKSGHDTVSWYQQALGQGPQFIFQYYEEEERQRGNFPDRFSGHQFPNYSSELNVNALLLGDSALYLCASSSQAYEQYFGPGTRLTVT.

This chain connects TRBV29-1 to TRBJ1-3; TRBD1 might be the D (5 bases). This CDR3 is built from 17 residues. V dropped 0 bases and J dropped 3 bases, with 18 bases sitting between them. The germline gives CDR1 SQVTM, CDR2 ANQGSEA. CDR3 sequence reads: CSVEEPRVRGFGNTIYF. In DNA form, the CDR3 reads TGCAGCGTTGAAGAGCCTAGGGTGCGGGGGTTTGGAAACACCATATATTTT.